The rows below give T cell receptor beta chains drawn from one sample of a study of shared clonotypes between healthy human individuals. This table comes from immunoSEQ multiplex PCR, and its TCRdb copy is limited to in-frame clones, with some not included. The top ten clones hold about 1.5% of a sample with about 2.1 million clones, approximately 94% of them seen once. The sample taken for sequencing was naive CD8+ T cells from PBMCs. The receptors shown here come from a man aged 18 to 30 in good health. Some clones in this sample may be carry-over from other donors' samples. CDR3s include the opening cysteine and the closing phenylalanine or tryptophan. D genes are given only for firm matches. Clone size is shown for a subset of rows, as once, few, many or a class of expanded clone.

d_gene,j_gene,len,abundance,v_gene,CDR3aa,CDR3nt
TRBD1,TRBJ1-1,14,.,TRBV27,CASSPLGQGAGAFF,TGTGCCAGCAGTCCCCTAGGACAGGGGGCTGGAGCTTTCTTT
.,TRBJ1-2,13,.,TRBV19,CASSAGSRYGYTF,TGTGCCAGCAGCGCCGGGTCTAGATATGGCTACACCTTC
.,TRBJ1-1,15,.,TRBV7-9,CASSSPRGFGTEAFF,TGTGCCAGCAGCTCCCCCAGAGGATTTGGGACTGAAGCTTTCTTT
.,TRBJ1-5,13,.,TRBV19,CASTPGRDQPQHF,TGTGCCAGTACCCCAGGGCGGGATCAGCCCCAGCATTTT
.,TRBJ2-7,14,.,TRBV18,CASSREDSSYEQYF,TGTGCCAGCTCACGGGAGGACAGCTCCTACGAGCAGTACTTC
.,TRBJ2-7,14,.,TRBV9,CASSEKGLSYEQYF,TGTGCCAGCAGCGAGAAGGGCCTCTCCTACGAGCAGTACTTC
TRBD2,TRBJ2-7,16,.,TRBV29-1,CSVEKTSGLSSYEQYF,TGCAGCGTTGAAAAGACTAGCGGGCTCAGCTCCTACGAGCAGTACTTC
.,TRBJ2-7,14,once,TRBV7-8,CASSLGPSGGEQYF,TGTGCCAGCAGCTTAGGACCGAGTGGGGGCGAGCAGTACTTC
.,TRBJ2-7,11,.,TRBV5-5,CASSSDGEQYF,TGTGCCAGCAGCTCGGATGGGGAGCAGTACTTC
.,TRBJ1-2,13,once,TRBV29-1,CSVLSSGASGYTF,TGCAGCGTACTATCATCAGGGGCCTCTGGCTACACCTTC
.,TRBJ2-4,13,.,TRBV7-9,CASSSERSSTQYF,TGTGCCAGCAGCTCCGAGCGCTCGTCAACGCAGTACTTC
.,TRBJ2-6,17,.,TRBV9,CASRKSSGAPGANVLTF,TGTGCCAGCAGAAAGAGCAGTGGGGCGCCTGGGGCCAACGTCCTGACTTTC
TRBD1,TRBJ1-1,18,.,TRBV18,CASSPRQGENLPNTEAFF,TGTGCCAGCTCACCAAGACAGGGAGAGAACTTACCGAACACTGAAGCTTTCTTT
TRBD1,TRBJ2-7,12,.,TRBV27,CASSPTGYEQYF,TGTGCCAGCAGCCCGACAGGGTACGAGCAGTACTTC
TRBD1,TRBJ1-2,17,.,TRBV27,CASSTVGTGSRFGGYTF,TGTGCCAGCAGTACCGTCGGGACAGGGTCCCGATTTGGTGGCTACACCTTC
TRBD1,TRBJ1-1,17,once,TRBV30,CAWSARDRGIMNTEAFF,TGTGCCTGGAGTGCTCGGGACAGGGGTATTATGAACACTGAAGCTTTCTTT
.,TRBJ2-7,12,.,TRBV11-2,CASSLGKYEQYF,TGTGCCAGCAGCTTAGGGAAATACGAGCAGTACTTC
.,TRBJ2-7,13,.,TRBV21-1,CASSQGRVYEQYF,TGTGCCAGCAGCCAGGGCCGGGTCTACGAGCAGTACTTC
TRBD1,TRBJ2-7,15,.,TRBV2,CASSPGQGETYEQYF,TGTGCCAGCAGCCCCGGACAGGGGGAGACCTACGAGCAGTACTTC
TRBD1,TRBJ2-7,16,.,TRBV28,CASSPLRGQGRNEQYF,TGTGCCAGCAGTCCCCTTCGGGGACAGGGTCGGAACGAGCAGTACTTC
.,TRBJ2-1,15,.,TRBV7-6,CASSLATLSINEQFF,TGTGCCAGCAGCTTAGCCACGCTGTCTATCAATGAGCAGTTCTTC
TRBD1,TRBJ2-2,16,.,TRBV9,CASSPRDRENTGELFF,TGTGCCAGCAGCCCCCGGGACAGGGAGAACACCGGGGAGCTGTTTTTT
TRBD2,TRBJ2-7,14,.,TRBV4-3,CASSQNAGGREQYF,TGCGCCAGCAGCCAGAACGCGGGAGGGCGCGAGCAGTACTTC
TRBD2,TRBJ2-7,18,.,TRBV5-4,CASSHHPTWREDGYEQYF,TGTGCCAGCAGCCATCACCCTACGTGGCGGGAGGACGGGTACGAGCAGTACTTC
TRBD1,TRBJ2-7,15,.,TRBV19,CASSIHRGSRDEQYF,TGTGCCAGTAGTATCCACAGGGGAAGCCGCGACGAGCAGTACTTC
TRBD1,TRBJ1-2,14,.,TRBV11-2,CASSLVGQGGGYTF,TGTGCCAGCAGCTTAGTTGGACAGGGGGGTGGCTACACCTTC
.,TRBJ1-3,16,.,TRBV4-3,CASSQDLAGAGNTIYF,TGCGCCAGCAGCCAAGATTTAGCAGGGGCTGGAAACACCATATATTTT
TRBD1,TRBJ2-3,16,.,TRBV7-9,CASSLDPTGGTDTQYF,TGTGCCAGCAGCTTAGATCCAACAGGGGGCACAGATACGCAGTATTTT
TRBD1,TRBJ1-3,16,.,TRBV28,CASSPYDRAPGNTIYF,TGTGCCAGCAGTCCATACGACAGGGCACCAGGAAACACCATATATTTT
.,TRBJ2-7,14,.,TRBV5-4,CASSLSGHSYEQYF,TGTGCCAGCAGCTTGTCGGGGCACTCCTACGAGCAGTACTTC
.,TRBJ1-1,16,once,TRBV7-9,CASRQQGIGMNTEAFF,TGTGCCAGCAGACAACAGGGTATTGGCATGAACACTGAAGCTTTCTTT
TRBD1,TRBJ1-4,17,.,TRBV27,CASNTRDRGNHNEKLFF,TGTGCCAGCAACACCCGGGACAGGGGGAACCATAATGAAAAACTGTTTTTT
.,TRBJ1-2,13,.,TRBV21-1,CASGRQPTYGYTF,TGTGCCAGCGGTCGACAGCCCACTTATGGCTACACCTTC
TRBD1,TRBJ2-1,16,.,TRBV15,CATSRAPGQGYNEQFF,TGTGCCACCAGCAGAGCTCCGGGACAGGGCTACAATGAGCAGTTCTTC
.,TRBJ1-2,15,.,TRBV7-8,CASSLEARDGDGYTF,TGTGCCAGCAGCTTAGAGGCCAGGGACGGCGATGGCTACACCTTC
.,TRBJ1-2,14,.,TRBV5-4,CASSFWGFDYGYTF,TGTGCCAGCAGCTTTTGGGGCTTTGACTATGGCTACACCTTC
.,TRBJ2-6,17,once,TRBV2,CASSGSKQGRGANVLTF,TGTGCCAGCAGCGGATCAAAGCAGGGGCGTGGGGCCAACGTCCTGACTTTC
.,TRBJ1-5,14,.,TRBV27,CASSTASSNQPQHF,TGTGCCAGCAGCACCGCCAGCAGCAATCAGCCCCAGCATTTT
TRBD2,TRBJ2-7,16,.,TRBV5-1,CASSLADSGSSYEQYF,TGCGCCAGCAGCTTGGCGGATAGCGGGAGCTCCTACGAGCAGTACTTC
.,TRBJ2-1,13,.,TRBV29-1,CSLWGTSINEQFF,TGCAGCTTATGGGGGACATCGATTAATGAGCAGTTCTTC
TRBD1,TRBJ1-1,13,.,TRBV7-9,CASSTNPGGEAFF,TGTGCCAGCAGCACAAACCCAGGGGGCGAAGCTTTCTTT
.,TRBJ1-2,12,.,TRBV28,CASSKGNYGYTF,TGTGCCAGCAGTAAGGGGAACTATGGCTACACCTTC
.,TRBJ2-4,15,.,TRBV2,CASSDGGLAKNIQYF,TGTGCCAGCAGTGACGGGGGTCTAGCCAAAAACATTCAGTACTTC
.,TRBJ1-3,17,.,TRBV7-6,CASSKSLGLFSGNTIYF,TGTGCCAGCAGCAAATCTCTGGGCCTTTTCTCTGGAAACACCATATATTTT
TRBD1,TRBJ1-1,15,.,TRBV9,CASSVLGQGHTEAFF,TGTGCCAGCAGCGTTTTGGGACAGGGACACACTGAAGCTTTCTTT
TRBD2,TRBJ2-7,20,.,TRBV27,CASSLQGPGLAGVSGYEQYF,TGTGCCAGCAGTTTACAAGGCCCCGGGCTAGCGGGAGTTTCGGGATACGAGCAGTACTTC
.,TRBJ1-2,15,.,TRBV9,CASSPSGRGDYGYTF,TGTGCCAGCAGCCCGAGTGGACGTGGGGATTATGGCTACACCTTC
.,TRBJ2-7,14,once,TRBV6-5,CASSPSGSPYEQYF,TGTGCCAGCAGCCCTTCCGGGTCACCCTACGAGCAGTACTTC
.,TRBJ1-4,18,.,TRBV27,CASSLLSPGRATNEKLFF,TGTGCCAGCAGTTTATTATCCCCGGGACGGGCAACTAATGAAAAACTGTTTTTT
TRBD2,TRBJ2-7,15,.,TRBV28,CASSPISGGSYEQYF,TGTGCCAGCAGTCCTATTAGCGGGGGATCCTACGAGCAGTACTTC
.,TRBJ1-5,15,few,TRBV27,CASSWSIGRNQPQHF,TGTGCCAGCAGTTGGTCAATAGGGAGGAATCAGCCCCAGCATTTT
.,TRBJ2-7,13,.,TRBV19,CASSARDSYEQYF,TGTGCCAGTAGCGCCAGGGACTCCTACGAGCAGTACTTC